The next 8 T cell receptor beta chains were all read from a single sample in a study of shared clonotypes between healthy human individuals. The data were produced by immunoSEQ multiplex PCR, yet TCRdb's version contains in-frame clones alone and is incomplete. The profile shows about 600,000 clones, roughly 79% of them singletons. The specimen sequenced was PBMCs. The receptors come from a woman in her 40s in good health. Some clones in this sample may be carry-over from other donors' samples.

The V and J genes are TRBV19 and TRBJ1-2; D unclear. V lost 4 bases, J lost 3 bases, and 9 bases lay in between. From germline, CDR1 is LNHDA and CDR2 SQIVND (reference sequence). The CDR3 is 13 residues long. Here the CDR3 reads CASSNRQHYGYTF. CDR3 coding DNA: TGTGCCAGTAGTAATCGGCAGCACTATGGCTACACCTTC.

This chain uses TRBV7-2 with TRBJ2-7; D tentatively reads TRBD1 or TRBD2 (5 bases each). The CDR3 has 14 amino acids. V was shortened by 4 bases and J by 2 bases, with 12 bases between the two germline ends. Looked up from germline, CDR1 is SGHTA and CDR2 is FQGNSA. DNA of the CDR3: TGTGCCAGCAGCTCTCGGGGCGGGCCCTACGAGCAGTACTTC. Translated: CASSSRGGPYEQYF.

This clone was observed once. The identical CDR3 is also encoded by other nucleotide sequences in the sample. The V and J genes are TRBV7-3 and TRBJ2-3, with TRBD2 matching over 11 bases. V trimming: 6 bases; J trimming: 1 base; junction bases outside the gene matches: 3. CDR3 length: 15 amino acids. Germline lookup yields CDR1 SGHTA and CDR2 FQGTGA. As DNA, the CDR3 is TGTGCCAGCAGTCTAGCGGGAGGTCGCACAGATACGCAGTATTTT. This sequence encodes CASSLAGGRTDTQYF.

The table lists this clone with a few counts. The J gene is TRBJ2-7, the V gene TRBV11-2; no clear D gene. Trimming removed 4 bases from V and 2 bases from J, with 12 bases in between. This CDR3 is 14 amino acids long. CDR1 SGHAT and CDR2 FQNNGV come from the germline V gene. The CDR3 coding sequence is TGTGCCAGCAGCTCTAATATCGGCCCCTACGAGCAGTACTTC. Translated, it gives CASSSNIGPYEQYF.

This chain uses TRBV18 with TRBJ2-1; 8 positions match TRBD2. The junction had 1 base not matched to a gene; V was cut back by 2 bases and J by 7 bases. Germline CDR1 KGHSH, CDR2 LQKENI. The CDR3 runs to 13 residues. The CDR3 DNA reads as TGTGCCAGCTCACCAGGGACTAGTAATGAGCAGTTCTTC. Encoded protein: CASSPGTSNEQFF.

The chain joins TRBV6-4 to TRBJ2-2, with TRBD2 identical over 9 bases. The CDR3 is made up of 15 amino acids. J lost 4 bases, V lost 6 bases, and 6 bases had no gene match. Germline values: CDR1 MRHNA, CDR2 SNTAGT. CDR3 amino acids: CASSQTSGLTGELFF. The CDR3 region has the DNA TGTGCCAGCAGCCAGACTAGCGGCCTCACCGGGGAGCTGTTTTTT.

The J gene is TRBJ2-1, the V gene TRBV11-2; TRBD1 might be the D (6 bases). V was trimmed by 2 bases and J by 7 bases, leaving 21 bases between them. The CDR3 runs to 17 residues. Germline CDR1 and CDR2: SGHAT and FQNNGV. The CDR3, as DNA: TGTGCCAGCAGCTTATATGTATCCGGGACACTCGGGAATGAGCAGTTCTTC. Protein: CASSLYVSGTLGNEQFF.

The chain combines TRBV7-8 with TRBJ2-6; 7 bases agree with TRBD2. The ends lost 5 bases at V and 0 bases at J; junction bases unmatched: 7. CDR1 and CDR2 (germline): SGHVS, FQNEAQ. The CDR3 totals 17 residues. DNA for the CDR3: TGTGCCAGCAGCCGCGGGGGACCCAACTCTGGGGCCAACGTCCTGACTTTC. Amino acid sequence: CASSRGGPNSGANVLTF.